Listed below are T cell receptor beta chains from one sample, sequenced in a study of blood T cells in healthy people across ages. Via MiXCR, TCRdb re-called the 5' RACE reads, giving one row per CDR3 protein. The sample holds 1,500,000 or so distinct CDR3 sequences; under 55% are singletons and the top ten take approximately 4%. The sequencing input was blood. Every receptor here comes from a woman aged 18-29 years in good health. Each CDR3 is given without its conserved first and last residue. Fields, in order: V gene, CDR3 protein.

v_call: TRBV9; cdr3_aa: ASSVGTGDYEQY
v_call: TRBV9; cdr3_aa: ASSVRLGSYNEQY
v_call: TRBV27; cdr3_aa: ASSKVRDRGQPQH
v_call: TRBV25-1; cdr3_aa: ASSDSKTGGTEAF
v_call: TRBV14; cdr3_aa: ASSSFAEGLRGYT
v_call: TRBV7-9; cdr3_aa: ASSLVGGGPGDEQF
v_call: TRBV4-3; cdr3_aa: ASSQEASRRSNTGELF
v_call: TRBV4-1; cdr3_aa: ASSPDRAGEQY
v_call: TRBV6-6; cdr3_aa: ASSYPGTSGNYEQY
v_call: TRBV6-2/TRBV6-3; cdr3_aa: ASSYFPAVYYGYT
v_call: TRBV7-2; cdr3_aa: ASRPAGSQSDTQY
v_call: TRBV4-1; cdr3_aa: ASSRETSSKNIQY
v_call: TRBV29-1; cdr3_aa: SAGSPYEQY